The clone carrying this TCR beta chain has more than one count but fewer than ten. This entry is derived from a study of blood T cell repertoires in COVID-19. Study as a whole: Material from acute and convalescent COVID-19 was sourced from the United States, Italy and Spain. T cells, B-cell-depleted T cells, or PBMCs provided the cDNA or gDNA that served as material.

Original processing notes: From reference gene primer amplification, estimates of nucleated cell counts were derived. Some clones are missing from TCRdb's copy, which holds only in-frame ones; the method was immunoSEQ multiplex PCR. V and J calls and clone size are given by that table; D and trimming were obtained from the DNA. The table lists tens of thousands of clones, over 65% of them singletons, with approximately 10% in the top ten. The sequencing input was peripheral blood. The source is a human donor in a cohort sampled during active COVID-19.

The CDR3 coding sequence is TGTGCCAGCCAACCGGGGGAGGCGGGCGATACGCAGTATTTT. Translated, it gives CASQPGEAGDTQYF. V gene TRBV6-5 combines with J gene TRBJ2-3, with a tentative D call TRBD2 (6 bases). V lost 8 bases to trimming and J lost 6 bases, with 18 bases between them. This CDR3 has 14 residues. The V gene's germline CDR1 is MNHEY and CDR2 SVGAGI.